The 11 T cell receptor beta chains below were found in one sample sequenced in a study of response to subunit inactivated influenza vaccine. TCRdb itself ran the RT-PCR reads through MiXCR, one entry per CDR3 protein. The top ten clones hold more than 8.5% of a sample with 860,000 or so distinct CDR3 sequences, approximately 22% of them seen once. The input for sequencing was PBMCs from blood, taken approximately 5 days after vaccination. The receptors stem from a man aged 50 to 60 who received an inactivated influenza vaccine.

This sequence joins TRBV28 and TRBJ2-7, with 15 bases lining up with TRBD2. After removal of 10 bases from V and 0 bases from J, the junction contained 19 bases not matched to a gene. This CDR3 is built from 20 residues. The germline CDR1 and CDR2 sequences are MDHEN and SYDVKM. The CDR3 sequence: CATYLNPPGLAGGTSYEQYF. CDR3 in DNA: TGTGCCACCTACCTCAACCCTCCGGGACTAGCGGGAGGAACCTCCTACGAGCAGTACTTC.

This clonotype has a count of ten or more. This chain uses TRBV5-6 with TRBJ1-2; TRBD1 aligns across 9 bases. This CDR3 spans 14 amino acids. Germline assignment: CDR1 SGHDT and CDR2 YYEEEE. The V and J ends lost 0 bases and 5 bases, in that order; junction bases with no gene match: 2. The CDR3 DNA is TGTGCCAGCAGCTTGGGGACAGGGGCTTATGGCTACACCTTC. Amino acids: CASSLGTGAYGYTF.

This sequence joins TRBV5-1 and TRBJ2-7, with 12 positions matching TRBD2. This CDR3 has 18 amino acids. Germline loops: CDR1 SGHRS, CDR2 YFSETQ. The V and J ends lost 5 bases and 6 bases, in that order; junction bases with no gene match: 18. The CDR3 sequence: CASRRLAGASSSNLEQYF. CDR3 nucleotides: TGCGCCAGCAGGAGACTAGCGGGGGCCTCAAGTTCCAACCTCGAGCAGTACTTC.

The genes are TRBV6-6 and TRBJ1-1; no reliable D call. The CDR3 has 13 residues. V was pared by 2 bases and J by 4 bases, with 8 bases between. CDR1 is MNHNY, CDR2 SVGAGI, per germline (reference sequence). The CDR3, as DNA: TGTGCCAGCAGTTACCCTAAGATCACTGAAGCTTTCTTT. The encoded protein is CASSYPKITEAFF.

This clonotype was detected only a few times. The rearrangement links TRBV5-1 to TRBJ2-7, with D uncertain. V was cut by 5 bases and J by 0 bases, with 12 bases left in between. Germline lookup yields CDR1 SGHRS and CDR2 YFSETQ. The CDR3 contains 14 residues. CDR3 amino acids: CASREVGSSYEQYF. CDR3 nucleotides: TGCGCCAGCAGAGAAGTGGGAAGCTCCTACGAGCAGTACTTC.

This clonotype has ten or more counts. The chain combines TRBV7-6 with TRBJ1-6; D call uncertain. Germline CDR1 reads SGHVS; CDR2 reads FNYEAQ. The CDR3 is made up of 15 amino acids. V was pared by 2 bases and J by 6 bases, with 11 bases between. The CDR3 region is CASSLRPGGNSPLHF. In DNA, the CDR3 is TGTGCCAGCAGCTTAAGGCCGGGAGGTAATTCACCCCTCCACTTT.

In this sample, this clonotype turned up a few times. The chain recombines TRBV4-2 with TRBJ1-2; the match to TRBD1 covers 8 bases. CDR3 length equals 14 residues. J lost 7 bases, V lost 2 bases, and 6 bases had no gene match. Germline V gives CDR1 LGHNA, CDR2 YNFKEQ. The CDR3 loop reads CASSQTDRGGGYTF. The CDR3 nucleotides are TGTGCCAGCAGCCAAACCGACAGGGGTGGTGGCTACACCTTC.

This clonotype was counted ten times or more. This sequence joins TRBV12-3 or TRBV12-4 and TRBJ1-2; D is perhaps TRBD1 (6 bases). This CDR3 is built from 13 residues. V lost 4 bases to trimming and J lost 6 bases, with 12 bases between them. The CDR3 DNA is TGTGCCAGCAGTTCGCGGAGGGACAATGGCTACACCTTC. Its protein is CASSSRRDNGYTF.

This chain links TRBV27 with TRBJ1-2; TRBD1 matches 7 bases. The CDR3 runs 15 residues. The germline V gene has CDR1 MNHEY and CDR2 SMNVEV (reference sequence). V trimming: 5 bases; J trimming: 4 bases; junction bases outside the gene matches: 10. CDR3 nucleotide sequence: TGTGCCAGCAGTCCCAACAGGGGCTCGGGCTATGGCTACACCTTC. The encoded protein is CASSPNRGSGYGYTF.

This clonotype was detected a few times. The rearrangement links TRBV7-2 to TRBJ2-4; no definite D call. CDR1 and CDR2 from the germline V gene are SGHTA and FQGNSA. The CDR3 consists of 15 residues. The V gene lost 2 bases and the J gene lost 8 bases, with 16 bases spanning the gap. CDR3 DNA: TGTGCCAGCAGCTTAAACCGAGGTGGTGGGCACATTCAGTACTTC. Amino acids: CASSLNRGGGHIQYF.

This clonotype showed up just a few times. The rearrangement links TRBV4-3 to TRBJ2-6; TRBD2 agrees at 9 bases. Germline assignment: CDR1 LGHNA and CDR2 YSLEER. V trimming: 0 bases; J trimming: 1 base; junction bases outside the gene matches: 10. The CDR3 has 20 residues. This chain's CDR3 is CASSQDRYLAGVSGANVLTF. As DNA, the CDR3 is TGCGCCAGCAGCCAAGATCGCTACTTAGCGGGAGTTTCTGGGGCCAACGTCCTGACTTTC.